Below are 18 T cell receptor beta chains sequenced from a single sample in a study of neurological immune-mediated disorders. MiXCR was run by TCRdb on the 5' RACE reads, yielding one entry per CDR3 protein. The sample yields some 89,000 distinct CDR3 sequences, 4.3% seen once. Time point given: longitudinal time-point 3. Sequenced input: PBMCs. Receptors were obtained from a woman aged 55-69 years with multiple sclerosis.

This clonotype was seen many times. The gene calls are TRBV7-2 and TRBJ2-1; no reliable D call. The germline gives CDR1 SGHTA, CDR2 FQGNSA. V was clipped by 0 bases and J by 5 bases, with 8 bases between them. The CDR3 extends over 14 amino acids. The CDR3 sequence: CASSLASDNNEQFF. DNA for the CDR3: TGTGCCAGCAGCTTAGCGTCCGATAACAATGAGCAGTTCTTC. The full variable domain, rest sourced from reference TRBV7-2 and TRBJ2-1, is GAGVSQSPSNKVTEKGKDVELRCDPISGHTALYWYRQSLGQGLEFLIYFQGNSAPDKSGLPSDRFSAERTGGSVSTLTIQRTQQEDSAVYLCASSLASDNNEQFFGPGTRLTVL.

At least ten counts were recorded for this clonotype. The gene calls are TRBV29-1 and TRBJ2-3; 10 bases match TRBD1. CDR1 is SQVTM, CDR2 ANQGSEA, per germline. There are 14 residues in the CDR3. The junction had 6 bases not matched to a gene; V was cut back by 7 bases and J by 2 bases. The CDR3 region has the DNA TGCAGCGCTAAGACAGGGGGCCTCACAGATACGCAGTATTTT. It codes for CSAKTGGLTDTQYF.

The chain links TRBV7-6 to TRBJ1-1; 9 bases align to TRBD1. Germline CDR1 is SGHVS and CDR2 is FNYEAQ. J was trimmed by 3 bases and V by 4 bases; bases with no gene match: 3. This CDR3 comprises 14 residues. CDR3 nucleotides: TGTGCCAGCAGCTCGGGACAGGGTCACACTGAAGCTTTCTTT. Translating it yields CASSSGQGHTEAFF.

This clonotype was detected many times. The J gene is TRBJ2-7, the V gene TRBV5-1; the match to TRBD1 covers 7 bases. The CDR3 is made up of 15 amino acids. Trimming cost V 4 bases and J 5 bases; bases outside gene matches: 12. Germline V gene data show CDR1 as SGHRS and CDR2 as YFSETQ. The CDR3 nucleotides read TGCGCCAGCAGCCGAGACAGGGTGGCCTTAGACGAGCAGTACTTC. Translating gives CASSRDRVALDEQYF.

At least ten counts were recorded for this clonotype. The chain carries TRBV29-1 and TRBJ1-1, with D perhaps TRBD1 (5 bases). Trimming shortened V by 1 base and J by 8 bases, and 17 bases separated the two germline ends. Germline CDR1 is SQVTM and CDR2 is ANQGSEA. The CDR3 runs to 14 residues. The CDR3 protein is CSVEAEEAGLEAFF. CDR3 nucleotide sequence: TGCAGCGTTGAAGCTGAGGAGGCGGGGCTCGAAGCTTTCTTT.

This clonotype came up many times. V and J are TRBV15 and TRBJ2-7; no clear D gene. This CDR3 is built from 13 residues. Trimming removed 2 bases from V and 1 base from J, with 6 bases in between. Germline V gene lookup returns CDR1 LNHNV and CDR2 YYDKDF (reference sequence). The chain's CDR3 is CATSRPPSYEQYF. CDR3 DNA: TGTGCCACCAGCAGACCTCCTTCCTACGAGCAGTACTTC. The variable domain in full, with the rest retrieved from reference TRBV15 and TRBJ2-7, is DAMVIQNPRYQVTQFGKPVTLSCSQTLNHNVMYWYQQKSSQAPKLLFHYYDKDFNNEADTPDNFQSRRPNTSFCFLDIRSPGLGDTAMYLCATSRPPSYEQYFGPGTRLTVT.

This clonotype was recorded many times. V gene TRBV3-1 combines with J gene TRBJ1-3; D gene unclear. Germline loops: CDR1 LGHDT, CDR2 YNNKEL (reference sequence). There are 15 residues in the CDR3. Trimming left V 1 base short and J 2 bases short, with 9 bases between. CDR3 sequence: CASSQGEGPGNTIYF. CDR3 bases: TGTGCCAGCAGCCAAGGTGAAGGTCCTGGAAACACCATATATTTT.

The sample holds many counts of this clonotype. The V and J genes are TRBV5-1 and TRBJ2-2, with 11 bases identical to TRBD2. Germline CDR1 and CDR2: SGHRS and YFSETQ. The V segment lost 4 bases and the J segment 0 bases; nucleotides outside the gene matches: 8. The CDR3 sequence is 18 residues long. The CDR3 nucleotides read TGCGCCAGCAGCCTCACTAGCGGGGGAGACGCGAACACCGGGGAGCTGTTTTTT. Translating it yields CASSLTSGGDANTGELFF.

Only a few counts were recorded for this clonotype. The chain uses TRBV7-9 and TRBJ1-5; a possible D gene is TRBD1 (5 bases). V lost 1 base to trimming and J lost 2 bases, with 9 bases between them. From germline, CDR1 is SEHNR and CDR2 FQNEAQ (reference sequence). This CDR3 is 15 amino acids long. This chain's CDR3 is CASSLGIGGNQPQHF. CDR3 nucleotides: TGTGCCAGCAGCTTAGGGATAGGGGGCAATCAGCCCCAGCATTTT.

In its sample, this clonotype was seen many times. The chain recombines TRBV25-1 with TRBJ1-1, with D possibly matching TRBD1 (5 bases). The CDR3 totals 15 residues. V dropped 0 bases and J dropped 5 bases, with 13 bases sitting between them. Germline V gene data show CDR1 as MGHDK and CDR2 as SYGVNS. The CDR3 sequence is CASSEYNGGGTEAFF. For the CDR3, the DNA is TGTGCCAGCAGTGAATATAATGGGGGGGGGACTGAAGCTTTCTTT. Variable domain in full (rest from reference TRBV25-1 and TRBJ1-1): EADIYQTPRYLVIGTGKKITLECSQTMGHDKMYWYQQDPGMELHLIHYSYGVNSTEKGDLSSESTVSRIRTEHFPLTLESARPSHTSQYLCASSEYNGGGTEAFFGQGTRLTVV.

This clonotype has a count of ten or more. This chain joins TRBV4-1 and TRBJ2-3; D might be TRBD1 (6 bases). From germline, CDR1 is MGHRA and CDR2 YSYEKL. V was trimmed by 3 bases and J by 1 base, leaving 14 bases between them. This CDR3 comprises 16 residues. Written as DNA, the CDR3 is TGCGCCAGCAGCCAGGGGACATCAAGGGGCACAGATACGCAGTATTTT. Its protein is CASSQGTSRGTDTQYF.

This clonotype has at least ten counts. The CDR3 is CASSWTALAYNEQFF. The CDR3 nucleotides read TGCGCCAGCAGCTGGACAGCACTCGCCTACAATGAGCAGTTCTTC. The V gene is TRBV5-1, the J gene TRBJ2-1, with a weak D call TRBD1 (6 bases). Germline CDR1 and CDR2: SGHRS and YFSETQ. The CDR3 covers 15 residues. Deletions cut 3 bases from V and 2 bases from J, with 12 bases between. Together with reference TRBV5-1 and TRBJ2-1, the CDR3 gives the full variable domain: KAGVTQTPRYLIKTRGQQVTLSCSPISGHRSVSWYQQTPGQGLQFLFEYFSETQRNKGNFPGRFSGRQFSNSRSEMNVSTLELGDSALYLCASSWTALAYNEQFFGPGTRLTVL.

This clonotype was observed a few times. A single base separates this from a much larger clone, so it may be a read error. CDR3 nucleotides: TGTGCCAGCAGTTCACGATGGCAAGGGGGGGCCCAGTACTTC. This sequence encodes CASSSRWQGGAQYF. The V gene is TRBV6-5, the J gene TRBJ2-5; a weak D match, TRBD2 (7 bases). Between the trimmed V and J ends, which lost 4 bases and 9 bases, there was a span of 18 bases. Germline CDR1 reads MNHEY; CDR2 reads SVGAGI. This CDR3 has 14 residues.

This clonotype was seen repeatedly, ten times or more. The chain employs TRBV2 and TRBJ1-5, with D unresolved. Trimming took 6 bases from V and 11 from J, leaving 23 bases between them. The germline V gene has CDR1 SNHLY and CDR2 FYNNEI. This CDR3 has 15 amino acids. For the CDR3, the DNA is TGTGCCAGCAGCCCTACTCGGTCTTTGGACGGAGCCCAGCATTTT. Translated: CASSPTRSLDGAQHF.

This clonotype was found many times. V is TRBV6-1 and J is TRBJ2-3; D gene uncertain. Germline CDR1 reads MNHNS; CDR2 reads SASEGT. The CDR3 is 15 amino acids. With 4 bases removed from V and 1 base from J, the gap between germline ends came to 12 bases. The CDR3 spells CASSVTGLRTDTQYF. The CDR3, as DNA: TGTGCCAGCAGTGTGACCGGCCTTCGCACAGATACGCAGTATTTT.

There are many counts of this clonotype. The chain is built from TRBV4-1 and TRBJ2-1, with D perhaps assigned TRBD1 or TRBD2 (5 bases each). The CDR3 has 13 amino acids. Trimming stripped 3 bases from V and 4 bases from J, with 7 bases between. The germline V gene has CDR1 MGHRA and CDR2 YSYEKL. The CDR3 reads CASSHREYNEQFF. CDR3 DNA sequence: TGCGCCAGCAGCCACAGGGAGTACAATGAGCAGTTCTTC.

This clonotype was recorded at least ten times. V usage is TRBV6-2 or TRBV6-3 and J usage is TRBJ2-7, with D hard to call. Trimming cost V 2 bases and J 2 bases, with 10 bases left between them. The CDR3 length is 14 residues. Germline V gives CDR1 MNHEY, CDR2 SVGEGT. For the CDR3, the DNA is TGTGCCAGCAGTTACCCTGAGTCAACCTACGAGCAGTACTTC. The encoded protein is CASSYPESTYEQYF.

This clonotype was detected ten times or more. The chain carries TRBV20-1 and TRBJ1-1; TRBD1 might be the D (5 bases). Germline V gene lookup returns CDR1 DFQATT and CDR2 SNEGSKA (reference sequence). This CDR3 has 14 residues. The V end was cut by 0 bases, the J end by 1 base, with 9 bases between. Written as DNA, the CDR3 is TGCAGTGCTAGAGACCCCAGGGAGAACACTGAAGCTTTCTTT. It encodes CSARDPRENTEAFF.